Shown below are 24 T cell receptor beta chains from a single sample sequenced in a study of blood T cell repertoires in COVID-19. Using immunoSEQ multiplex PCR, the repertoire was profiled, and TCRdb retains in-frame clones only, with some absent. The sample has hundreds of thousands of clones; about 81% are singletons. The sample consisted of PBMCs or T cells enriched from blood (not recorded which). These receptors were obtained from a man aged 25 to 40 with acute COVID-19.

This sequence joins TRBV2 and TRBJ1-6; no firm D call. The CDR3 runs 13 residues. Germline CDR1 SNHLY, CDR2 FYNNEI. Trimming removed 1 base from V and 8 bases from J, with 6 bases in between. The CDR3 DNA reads TGTGCCAGCAGTGAAGGGCCTGATTCACCCCTCCACTTT. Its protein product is CASSEGPDSPLHF. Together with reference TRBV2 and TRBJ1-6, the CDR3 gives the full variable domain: EPEVTQTPSHQVTQMGQEVILRCVPISNHLYFYWYRQILGQKVEFLVSFYNNEISEKSEIFDDQFSVERPDGSNFTLKIRSTKLEDSAMYFCASSEGPDSPLHFGNGTRLTVT.

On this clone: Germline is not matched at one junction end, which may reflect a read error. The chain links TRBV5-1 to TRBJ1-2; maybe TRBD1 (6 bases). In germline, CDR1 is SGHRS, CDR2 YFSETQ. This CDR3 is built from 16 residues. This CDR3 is CASSLEGWTDNYGYTF. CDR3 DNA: TGTGCCAGCAGCTTGGAGGGATGGACAGACAACTATGGCTACACCTTC.

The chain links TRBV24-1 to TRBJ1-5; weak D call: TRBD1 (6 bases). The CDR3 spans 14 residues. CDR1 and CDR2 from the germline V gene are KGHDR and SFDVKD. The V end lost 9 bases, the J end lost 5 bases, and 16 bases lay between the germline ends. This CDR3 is CATGGGQVDQPQHF. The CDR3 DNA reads TGTGCCACCGGGGGGGGGCAGGTAGATCAGCCCCAGCATTTT.

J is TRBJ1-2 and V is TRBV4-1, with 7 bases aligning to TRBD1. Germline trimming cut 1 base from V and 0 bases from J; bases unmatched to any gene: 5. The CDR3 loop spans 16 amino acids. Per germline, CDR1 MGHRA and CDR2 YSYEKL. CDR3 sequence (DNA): TGCGCCAGCAGCCAAGTCGGACAGGCAGCTAACTATGGCTACACCTTC. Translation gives CASSQVGQAANYGYTF.

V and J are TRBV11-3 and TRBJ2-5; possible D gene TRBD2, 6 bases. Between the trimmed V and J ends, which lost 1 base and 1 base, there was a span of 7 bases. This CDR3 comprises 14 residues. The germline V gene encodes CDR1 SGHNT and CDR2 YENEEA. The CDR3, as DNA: TGTGCCAGCAGCTTAGGGGGGGTCCAAGAGACCCAGTACTTC. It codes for CASSLGGVQETQYF.

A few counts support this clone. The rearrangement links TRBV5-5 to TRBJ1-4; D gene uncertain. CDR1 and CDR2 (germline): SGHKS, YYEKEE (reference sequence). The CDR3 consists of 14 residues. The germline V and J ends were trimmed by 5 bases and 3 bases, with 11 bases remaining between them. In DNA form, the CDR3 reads TGTGCCAGCAGGGTACAGTGGTCTAATGAAAAACTGTTTTTT. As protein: CASRVQWSNEKLFF.

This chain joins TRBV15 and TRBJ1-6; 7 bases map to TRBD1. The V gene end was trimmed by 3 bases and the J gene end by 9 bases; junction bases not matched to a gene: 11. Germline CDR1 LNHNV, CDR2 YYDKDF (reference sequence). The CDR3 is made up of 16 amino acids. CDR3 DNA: TGTGCCACCAGCAGGTTAAGCGGACAGGTCGGTTCACCCCTCCACTTT. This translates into CATSRLSGQVGSPLHF.

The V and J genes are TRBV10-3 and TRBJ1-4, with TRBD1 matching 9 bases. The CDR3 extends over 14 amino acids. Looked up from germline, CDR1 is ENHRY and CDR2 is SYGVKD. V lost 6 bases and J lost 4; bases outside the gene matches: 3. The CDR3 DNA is TGTGCCATCAGACAGGGGGCCGGTAATGAAAAACTGTTTTTT. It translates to CAIRQGAGNEKLFF.

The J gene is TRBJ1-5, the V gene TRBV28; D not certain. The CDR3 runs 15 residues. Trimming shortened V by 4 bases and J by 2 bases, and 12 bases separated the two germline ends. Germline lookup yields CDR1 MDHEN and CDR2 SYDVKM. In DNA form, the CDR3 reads TGTGCCAGCAGTTACCAGAGCGTGGGCAATCAGCCCCAGCATTTT. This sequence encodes CASSYQSVGNQPQHF.

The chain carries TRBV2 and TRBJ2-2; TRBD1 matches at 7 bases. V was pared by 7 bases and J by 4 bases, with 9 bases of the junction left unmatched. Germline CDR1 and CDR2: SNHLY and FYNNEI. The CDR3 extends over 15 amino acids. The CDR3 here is CASKLTGETTGELFF. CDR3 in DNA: TGTGCCAGCAAACTTACAGGGGAAACCACCGGGGAGCTGTTTTTT.

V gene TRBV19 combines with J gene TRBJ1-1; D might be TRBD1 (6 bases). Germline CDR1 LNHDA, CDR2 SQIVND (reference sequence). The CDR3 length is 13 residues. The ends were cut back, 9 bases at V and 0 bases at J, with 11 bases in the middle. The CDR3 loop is CASKGGLNTEAFF. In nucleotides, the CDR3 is TGTGCCAGCAAGGGGGGGCTGAACACTGAAGCTTTCTTT.

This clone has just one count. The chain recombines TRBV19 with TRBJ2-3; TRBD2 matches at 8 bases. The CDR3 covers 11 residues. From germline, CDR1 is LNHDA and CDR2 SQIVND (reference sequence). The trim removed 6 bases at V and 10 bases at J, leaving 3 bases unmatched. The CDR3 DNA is TGTGCCAGTAGGACTAGCGTCGCGCAGTATTTT. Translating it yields CASRTSVAQYF. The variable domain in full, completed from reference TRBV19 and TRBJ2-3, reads DGGITQSPKYLFRKEGQNVTLSCEQNLNHDAMYWYRQDPGQGLRLIYYSQIVNDFQKGDIAEGYSVSREKKESFPLTVTSAQKNPTAFYLCASRTSVAQYFGPGTRLTVL.

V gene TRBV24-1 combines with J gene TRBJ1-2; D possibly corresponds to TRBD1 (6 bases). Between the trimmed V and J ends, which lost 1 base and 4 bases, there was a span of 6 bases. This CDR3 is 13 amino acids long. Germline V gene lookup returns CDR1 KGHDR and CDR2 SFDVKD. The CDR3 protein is CATSDFRGYGYTF. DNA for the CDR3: TGTGCCACCAGTGATTTCAGGGGCTATGGCTACACCTTC.

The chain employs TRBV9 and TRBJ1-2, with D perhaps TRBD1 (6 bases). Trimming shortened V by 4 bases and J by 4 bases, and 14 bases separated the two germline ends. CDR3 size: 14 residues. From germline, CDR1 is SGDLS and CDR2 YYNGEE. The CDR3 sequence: CASSTTGGSYGYTF. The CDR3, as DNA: TGTGCCAGCAGCACGACAGGCGGAAGCTATGGCTACACCTTC.

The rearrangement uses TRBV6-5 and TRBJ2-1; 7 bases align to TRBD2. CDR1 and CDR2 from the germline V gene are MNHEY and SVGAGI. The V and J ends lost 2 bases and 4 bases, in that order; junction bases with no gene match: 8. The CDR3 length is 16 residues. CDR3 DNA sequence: TGTGCCAGCAGTTACACCGCGGGAGCAGGATACAATGAGCAGTTCTTC. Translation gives CASSYTAGAGYNEQFF.

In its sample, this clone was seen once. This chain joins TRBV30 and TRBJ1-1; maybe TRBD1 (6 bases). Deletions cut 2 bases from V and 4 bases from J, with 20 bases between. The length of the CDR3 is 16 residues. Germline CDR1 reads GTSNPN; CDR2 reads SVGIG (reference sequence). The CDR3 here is CAWSPPVTGYSTEAFF. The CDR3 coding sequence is TGTGCCTGGAGTCCGCCCGTCACAGGGTATAGCACTGAAGCTTTCTTT.

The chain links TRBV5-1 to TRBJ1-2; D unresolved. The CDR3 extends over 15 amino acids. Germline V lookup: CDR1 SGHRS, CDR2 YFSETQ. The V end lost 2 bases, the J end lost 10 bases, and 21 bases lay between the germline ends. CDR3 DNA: TGCGCCAGCAGCTTTGGGCCCCAGGCAGTTATGGCCTACACCTTC. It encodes CASSFGPQAVMAYTF.

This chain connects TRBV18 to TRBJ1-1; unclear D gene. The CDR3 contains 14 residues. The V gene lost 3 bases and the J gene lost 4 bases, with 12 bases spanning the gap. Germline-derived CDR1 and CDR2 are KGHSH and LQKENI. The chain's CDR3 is CASSPDSSGTEAFF. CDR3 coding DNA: TGTGCCAGCTCACCCGATAGCTCGGGCACTGAAGCTTTCTTT.

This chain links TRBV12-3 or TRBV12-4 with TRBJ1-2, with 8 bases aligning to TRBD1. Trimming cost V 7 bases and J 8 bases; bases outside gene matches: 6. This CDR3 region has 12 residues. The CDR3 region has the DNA TGTGCCAGCACCACGACAGGGGTCGGCTACACCTTC. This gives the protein CASTTTGVGYTF.

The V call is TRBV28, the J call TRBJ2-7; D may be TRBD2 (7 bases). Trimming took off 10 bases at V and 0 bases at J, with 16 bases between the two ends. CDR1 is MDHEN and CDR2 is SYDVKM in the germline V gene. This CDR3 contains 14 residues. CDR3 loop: CATRGTGGSYEQYV. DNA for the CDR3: TGTGCCACCAGGGGTACGGGGGGCTCCTACGAGCAGTACGTC.

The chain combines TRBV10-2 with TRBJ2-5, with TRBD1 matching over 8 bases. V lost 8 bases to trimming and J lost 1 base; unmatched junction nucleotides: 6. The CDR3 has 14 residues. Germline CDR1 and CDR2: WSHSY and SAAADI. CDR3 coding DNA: TGCGCCAGCGTCTTCCAGGGGGCCCAAGAGACCCAGTACTTC. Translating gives CASVFQGAQETQYF.

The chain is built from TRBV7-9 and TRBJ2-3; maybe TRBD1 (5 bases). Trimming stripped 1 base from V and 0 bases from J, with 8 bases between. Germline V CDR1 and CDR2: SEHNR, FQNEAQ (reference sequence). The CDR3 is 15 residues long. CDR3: CASSLGQGSTDTQYF. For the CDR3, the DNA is TGTGCCAGCAGCTTAGGGCAGGGCAGCACAGATACGCAGTATTTT.

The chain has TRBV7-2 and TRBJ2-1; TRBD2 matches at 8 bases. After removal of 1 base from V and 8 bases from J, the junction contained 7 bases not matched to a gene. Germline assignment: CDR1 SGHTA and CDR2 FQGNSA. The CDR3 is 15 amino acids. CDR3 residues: CASSLGAGASYEQFF. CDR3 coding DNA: TGTGCCAGCAGCTTAGGAGCGGGAGCATCCTATGAGCAGTTCTTC.

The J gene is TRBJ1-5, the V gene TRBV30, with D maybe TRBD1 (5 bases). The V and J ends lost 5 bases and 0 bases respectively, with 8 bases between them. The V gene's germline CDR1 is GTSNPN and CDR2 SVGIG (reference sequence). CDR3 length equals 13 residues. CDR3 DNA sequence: TGTGCCTGGGCTGACAGTAGCAATCAGCCCCAGCATTTT. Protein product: CAWADSSNQPQHF. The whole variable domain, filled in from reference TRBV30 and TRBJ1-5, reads SQTIHQWPATLVQPVGSPLSLECTVEGTSNPNLYWYRQAAGRGLQLLFYSVGIGQISSEVPQNLSASRPQDRQFILSSKKLLLSDSGFYLCAWADSSNQPQHFGDGTRLSIL.